This T cell receptor beta chain was identified during a study of T-cell reconstitution after alpha-beta-depleted transplantation in children. TCRbeta library preparation incorporated unique molecular identifiers. TCRdb fed the PCR reads into MiXCR, producing one record per CDR3 protein. The sample yields roughly 30,000 distinct CDR3 sequences, approximately 6.9% seen once. General study findings and limits: After transplant, high TCRbeta diversity at day 60 in some patients arose from surviving recipient T cells and thymic progenitors. Newly made T cells mostly supplied T-cell counts and diversity one year after transplant. Several hundred expanded graft clones reportedly supplied alpha-beta T cells about two months after transplant.

V was cut by 3 bases and J by 2 bases, with 14 bases left in between. The CDR3 spans 15 residues. Germline-derived CDR1 and CDR2 are KGHSH and LQKENI. As to this clonotype: As yet, its antigen is unknown.

The rearrangement links TRBV18 to TRBJ2-7; D might be TRBD1 (5 bases). Sequenced material: peripheral blood, taken 60 days after TCRalphabeta/CD19-depleted stem cell transplant. The sequence derives from a child under three years old who had a stem cell transplant for acute myeloid leukemia, so the T cells may come from the graft donor. Written as DNA, the CDR3 is TGTGCCAGCTCACCTGCAGGGAAAAGGACCTACGAGCAGTACTTC. Translation gives CASSPAGKRTYEQYF.